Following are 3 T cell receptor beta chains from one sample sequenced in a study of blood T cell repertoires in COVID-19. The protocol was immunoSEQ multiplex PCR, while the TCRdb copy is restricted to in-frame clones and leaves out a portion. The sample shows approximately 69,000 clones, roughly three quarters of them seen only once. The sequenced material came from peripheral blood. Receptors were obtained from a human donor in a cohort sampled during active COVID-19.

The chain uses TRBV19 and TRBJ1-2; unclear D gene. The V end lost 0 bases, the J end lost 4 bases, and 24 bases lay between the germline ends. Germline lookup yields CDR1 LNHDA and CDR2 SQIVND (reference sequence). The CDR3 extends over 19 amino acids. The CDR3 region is CASSIDPAGVPLGIYGYTF. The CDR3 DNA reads TGTGCCAGTAGTATAGATCCCGCAGGTGTACCCCTCGGGATCTATGGCTACACCTTC.

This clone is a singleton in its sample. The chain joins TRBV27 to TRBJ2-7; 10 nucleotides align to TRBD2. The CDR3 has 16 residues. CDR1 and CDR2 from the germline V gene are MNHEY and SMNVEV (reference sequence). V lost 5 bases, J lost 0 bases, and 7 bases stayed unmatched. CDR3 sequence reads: CASSLLGTSVSYEQYF. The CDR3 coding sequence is TGTGCCAGCAGTCTCCTCGGGACTAGCGTCTCCTACGAGCAGTACTTC.

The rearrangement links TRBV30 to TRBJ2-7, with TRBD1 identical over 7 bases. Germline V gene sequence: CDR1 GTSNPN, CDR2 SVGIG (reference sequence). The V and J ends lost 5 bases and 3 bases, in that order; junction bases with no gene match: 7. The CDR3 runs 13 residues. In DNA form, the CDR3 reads TGTGCCTGGGGCCGACAGGGTAGCTACGAGCAGTACTTC. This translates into CAWGRQGSYEQYF.